These 26 T cell receptor beta chains came from one sample sequenced in a study of T cells in Graves' hyperthyroidism and ophthalmopathy. TCR beta CDR3 sequences were amplified from RNA transcripts. The study used the HTBI primer set for a first-round RT-PCR of the TCR CDR3. TCRdb itself ran the multiplex PCR reads through MiXCR, one entry per CDR3 protein. The sample lists more than 550,000 distinct CDR3 sequences; 17% were seen once. The sample comprised blood. These receptors were collected from a man aged 50-60 years with Graves' hyperthyroidism.

The sample holds many counts of this clonotype. V is TRBV27 and J is TRBJ1-5; D not certain. The CDR3 contains 13 residues. The V end was cut by 3 bases, the J end by 5 bases, with 8 bases between. CDR1 MNHEY and CDR2 SMNVEV come from the germline V gene (reference sequence). The CDR3 sequence: CASSFGVYQPQHF. CDR3 DNA sequence: TGTGCCAGCAGTTTTGGGGTTTATCAGCCCCAGCATTTT.

This chain links TRBV7-2 with TRBJ2-1; D gene ambiguous. Deletions cut 4 bases from V and 1 base from J, with 8 bases between. The CDR3 runs to 14 residues. Germline loops: CDR1 SGHTA, CDR2 FQGNSA. The CDR3 DNA sequence: TGTGCCAGCAGCTCCCAACATTCCTACAATGAGCAGTTCTTC. As protein: CASSSQHSYNEQFF. Complete variable domain (other parts from reference TRBV7-2 and TRBJ2-1): GAGVSQSPSNKVTEKGKDVELRCDPISGHTALYWYRQSLGQGLEFLIYFQGNSAPDKSGLPSDRFSAERTGGSVSTLTIQRTQQEDSAVYLCASSSQHSYNEQFFGPGTRLTVL.

The chain combines TRBV29-1 with TRBJ1-4, with 7 bases that match TRBD1. Germline CDR1 reads SQVTM; CDR2 reads ANQGSEA. V shed 7 bases, J shed 2 bases, and the junction held 7 bases outside the gene matches. The CDR3 is 14 residues long. The CDR3 region has the DNA TGCAGCGCCGCGACAGGGATCACTAATGAAAAACTGTTTTTT. It yields the protein CSAATGITNEKLFF. Supplemented by reference TRBV29-1 and TRBJ1-4, the full variable domain reads SAVISQKPSRDICQRGTSLTIQCQVDSQVTMMFWYRQQPGQSLTLIATANQGSEATYESGFVIDKFPISRPNLTFSTLTVSNMSPEDSSIYLCSAATGITNEKLFFGSGTQLSVL.

This clonotype came up many times. The rearrangement joins TRBV6-1 to TRBJ1-4, with 10 positions matching TRBD1. The CDR3 contains 14 residues. The germline CDR1 and CDR2 sequences are MNHNS and SASEGT. Germline trimming cut 6 bases from V and 8 bases from J; bases unmatched to any gene: 6. The CDR3 here is CASSTGQGWEKLFF. In DNA, the CDR3 is TGTGCCAGCAGCACGGGACAGGGGTGGGAAAAACTGTTTTTT.

This clonotype was counted only a few times. The chain recombines TRBV7-9 with TRBJ2-1; 8 bases align to TRBD2. The germline V gene encodes CDR1 SEHNR and CDR2 FQNEAQ (reference sequence). CDR3 length: 16 residues. J lost 7 bases, V lost 2 bases, and 10 bases had no gene match. For the CDR3, the DNA is TGTGCCAGCAGCTTACCTCGGACTAGCTCTGTAAATGAGCAGTTCTTC. Translating gives CASSLPRTSSVNEQFF.

The V gene is TRBV2, the J gene TRBJ2-1, with D possibly TRBD2 on 5 matching bases. CDR1 and CDR2 from the germline V gene are SNHLY and FYNNEI. The CDR3 has 16 amino acids. V gave up 6 bases and J gave up 0 bases, with 15 bases separating them. The CDR3 DNA reads TGTGCCAGCAGGCACCGGACTTCCACCTCCTACAATGAGCAGTTCTTC. Residues: CASRHRTSTSYNEQFF.

This clonotype has only a few counts. This chain connects TRBV5-1 to TRBJ1-4; a weak D match, TRBD1 (6 bases). V was cut by 4 bases and J by 4 bases, with 14 bases left in between. Germline V gene lookup returns CDR1 SGHRS and CDR2 YFSETQ. There are 15 residues in the CDR3. The CDR3 sequence: CASSPGTSNNEKLFF. In DNA form, the CDR3 reads TGCGCCAGCAGCCCCGGGACAAGTAATAATGAAAAACTGTTTTTT.

This clonotype showed up just a few times. The V gene is TRBV12-3 or TRBV12-4, the J gene TRBJ1-1; TRBD1 aligns across 7 bases. This CDR3 is 13 amino acids long. J lost 4 bases, V lost 6 bases, and 5 bases had no gene match. CDR3 sequence (DNA): TGTGCCAGCAGACCAGGGGGGCCCACTGAAGCTTTCTTT. Amino acids: CASRPGGPTEAFF.

V is TRBV15 and J is TRBJ2-7, with 7 bases aligning to TRBD2. The CDR3 length is 14 residues. The germline gives CDR1 LNHNV, CDR2 YYDKDF (reference sequence). The V segment lost 4 bases and the J segment 2 bases; nucleotides outside the gene matches: 5. CDR3 amino acids: CATSTSGGAYEQYF. CDR3 DNA: TGTGCCACCAGCACCTCGGGAGGTGCCTACGAGCAGTACTTC.

This clonotype was observed many times. This sequence joins TRBV7-9 and TRBJ1-1; no firm D call. CDR1 and CDR2 from the germline V gene are SEHNR and FQNEAQ (reference sequence). Trimming removed 1 base from V and 3 bases from J, with 6 bases in between. The CDR3 consists of 13 residues. The CDR3 is CASSLDWDTEAFF. The CDR3 bases are TGTGCCAGCAGCTTAGATTGGGACACTGAAGCTTTCTTT.

This sequence joins TRBV30 and TRBJ2-3; 11 bases align to TRBD2. After removal of 0 bases from V and 5 bases from J, the junction contained 4 bases not matched to a gene. CDR1 and CDR2 from the germline V gene are GTSNPN and SVGIG (reference sequence). This CDR3 has 15 residues. The CDR3 is CAWSVLAGAKDTQYF. The CDR3 DNA reads as TGTGCCTGGAGTGTACTAGCGGGAGCAAAAGATACGCAGTATTTT.

This clonotype was observed at least ten times. The rearrangement joins TRBV7-9 to TRBJ2-6, with D uncertain. The CDR3 extends over 15 amino acids. Germline assignment: CDR1 SEHNR and CDR2 FQNEAQ (reference sequence). The ends were cut back, 3 bases at V and 1 base at J, with 7 bases in the middle. The DNA for the CDR3 is TGTGCCAGCAGCTTTGTCGCTTCTGGGGCCAACGTCCTGACTTTC. It encodes CASSFVASGANVLTF.

The V call is TRBV3-1, the J call TRBJ1-5; 7 positions agree with TRBD1. The CDR3 consists of 17 residues. Looked up from germline, CDR1 is LGHDT and CDR2 is YNNKEL (reference sequence). V shed 2 bases and J 4 bases; nucleotides not matched to a gene: 11. The CDR3 DNA sequence: TGTGCCAGCAGCCAATGGGGACAGCTCGGTACTAATCAGCCCCAGCATTTT. This translates into CASSQWGQLGTNQPQHF.

The rearrangement joins TRBV5-1 to TRBJ2-6, with D possibly matching TRBD2 (6 bases). Germline values: CDR1 SGHRS, CDR2 YFSETQ. V lost 6 bases to trimming and J lost 1 base, with 17 bases between them. The CDR3 contains 17 residues. CDR3 sequence reads: CASKTMGGPSGANVLTF. The CDR3 DNA follows: TGCGCCAGCAAAACCATGGGGGGTCCTTCTGGGGCCAACGTCCTGACTTTC.

The chain is built from TRBV6-2 or TRBV6-3 and TRBJ2-7; D is uncertain. Trimming removed 0 bases at V and 3 bases at J, with 9 bases between. Germline CDR1 reads MNHEY; CDR2 reads SVGEGT. The CDR3 spans 14 residues. The CDR3 loop is CASSYSAGGYEQYF. CDR3 DNA sequence: TGTGCCAGCAGTTACTCGGCTGGCGGCTACGAGCAGTACTTC.

The sample holds many counts of this clonotype. This rearrangement joins TRBV28 to TRBJ2-7, with D hard to call. V was clipped by 3 bases and J by 1 base, with 7 bases between them. The CDR3 extends over 13 amino acids. The germline gives CDR1 MDHEN, CDR2 SYDVKM. CDR3 in amino acids: CASSFPNSYEQYF. CDR3 nucleotides: TGTGCCAGCAGTTTTCCAAATTCCTACGAGCAGTACTTC.

The chain combines TRBV5-1 with TRBJ1-1, with a possible D match to TRBD1 (6 bases). Germline CDR1 reads SGHRS; CDR2 reads YFSETQ. Trimming stripped 1 base from V and 6 bases from J, with 13 bases between. The CDR3 runs to 14 residues. DNA for the CDR3: TGCGCCAGCAGCTTGACCACAGGGATCCCTGAAGCTTTCTTT. Protein sequence: CASSLTTGIPEAFF.

This clonotype was observed at least ten times. The chain joins TRBV6-5 to TRBJ2-5; perhaps TRBD1 as D (5 bases). Germline V gene data show CDR1 as MNHEY and CDR2 as SVGAGI. Trimming shortened V by 0 bases and J by 4 bases, and 9 bases separated the two germline ends. There are 14 residues in the CDR3. The CDR3 DNA follows: TGTGCCAGCAGTTACTCTTGGCAGGGAGAGACCCAGTACTTC. Translated, it gives CASSYSWQGETQYF.

This clonotype was detected ten times or more. J is TRBJ2-4 and V is TRBV2; perhaps TRBD1 as D (5 bases). Germline V gives CDR1 SNHLY, CDR2 FYNNEI. Between the trimmed V and J ends, which lost 5 bases and 10 bases, there was a span of 6 bases. This CDR3 region has 10 residues. CDR3 in amino acids: CASSRQIQYF. The CDR3 DNA reads TGTGCCAGCAGTAGACAGATTCAGTACTTC.

This clonotype appeared once. The V gene is TRBV19, the J gene TRBJ1-5, with no clear D. The CDR3 spans 15 residues. The ends were cut back, 6 bases at V and 5 bases at J, with 17 bases in the middle. Germline lookup yields CDR1 LNHDA and CDR2 SQIVND (reference sequence). This CDR3 is CASRGIGSSDQPQHF. The CDR3 nucleotides are TGTGCCAGTAGAGGTATAGGGTCATCCGATCAGCCCCAGCATTTT.

The chain joins TRBV7-3 to TRBJ2-7; 12 bases line up with TRBD2. CDR3 length equals 19 residues. J was trimmed by 0 bases and V by 1 base; bases with no gene match: 10. Per germline, CDR1 SGHTA and CDR2 FQGTGA. CDR3 sequence (DNA): TGTGCCAGCAGCTTAAGTCCCGGGTCTAGCGGGAGGGACTCCTACGAGCAGTACTTC. Its translation: CASSLSPGSSGRDSYEQYF.

Ten or more counts support this clonotype. This sequence joins TRBV28 and TRBJ1-4, with TRBD1 as a possible D gene (5 bases). Germline V CDR1 and CDR2: MDHEN, SYDVKM. V lost 7 bases to trimming and J lost 3 bases, with 9 bases between them. CDR3 length equals 13 residues. CDR3 residues: CASTSGPNEKLFF. DNA of the CDR3: TGTGCCAGCACCTCAGGGCCTAATGAAAAACTGTTTTTT.

This clonotype was counted many times. The chain joins TRBV27 to TRBJ2-7, with 8 bases aligning to TRBD2. From germline, CDR1 is MNHEY and CDR2 SMNVEV (reference sequence). The CDR3 totals 15 residues. J lost 6 bases, V lost 5 bases, and 12 bases had no gene match. The CDR3 DNA sequence: TGTGCCAGCAGTCTCTCGACTAGCGTGGTTGGCGAGCAGTACTTC. Translating it yields CASSLSTSVVGEQYF.

A few counts support this clonotype. It is likely a read error, because the conserved phenylalanine at the end of the CDR3 is missing. J is TRBJ1-2 and V is TRBV20-1; D is perhaps TRBD1 (6 bases). The V end was cut by 3 bases, the J end by 2 bases, with 19 bases between. This CDR3 is built from 16 residues. Germline loops: CDR1 DFQATT, CDR2 SNEGSKA (reference sequence). The DNA for the CDR3 is TGCAGTGCTAGGGGGGGGTTTTTAACAGGGAACTATGGCTACACCTCC. This sequence encodes CSARGGFLTGNYGYTS.

This clonotype was found a few times. The chain's CDR3 is CATEGDENIQYF. In nucleotides, the CDR3 is TGTGCCACCGAGGGGGACGAAAACATTCAGTACTTC. V and J are TRBV24-1 and TRBJ2-4, with TRBD1 as a possible D gene (6 bases). Germline CDR1 KGHDR, CDR2 SFDVKD. This CDR3 contains 12 residues. V was cut by 9 bases and J by 5 bases, with 10 bases left in between.

In its sample, this clonotype was seen a few times. The chain couples TRBV28 to TRBJ2-1; 15 bases are shared with TRBD2. Germline V gene lookup returns CDR1 MDHEN and CDR2 SYDVKM. The CDR3 is made up of 20 amino acids. V lost 5 bases and J lost 2; bases outside the gene matches: 13. The CDR3 nucleotides read TGTGCCAGCAGTCCAGGGGGACTAGCGGGAGGTTTTGCCCCCTACAATGAGCAGTTCTTC. Protein product: CASSPGGLAGGFAPYNEQFF.